The clone carrying this T cell receptor beta chain was seen only a few times. The antigen remains unidentified. This sample stems from a study of T-cell reconstitution after alpha-beta-depleted transplantation in children. General study points: It was newly produced T cells that mostly accounted for T-cell counts and diversity one year after transplant. About two months after transplant, alpha-beta T cells reportedly came from several hundred expanded graft clones.

CDR1 is DFQATT, CDR2 SNEGSKA, per germline (reference sequence). Trimming pared 3 bases from V and 5 bases from J, leaving 25 bases between. CDR3 size: 17 residues. For TCRbeta, the library was prepared with unique molecular identifiers. TCRdb fed the PCR reads into MiXCR, producing one record per CDR3 protein. This sample yields approximately 220,000 distinct CDR3 sequences, of which roughly 18% are seen a single time; about 45% belongs to the top ten. This TCR was recovered from a male patient between 2 and 15 years old who had a stem cell transplant for acute lymphoblastic leukemia, so the T cells may come from the graft donor. This chain links TRBV20-1 with TRBJ2-5, with D perhaps matching TRBD1 (5 bases). Material: PBMCs, mostly from graft donor cells, obtained 360 days after TCRalphabeta/CD19-depleted stem cell transplant. CDR3 nucleotides: TGCAGTGCTAGCACAACCCTAGTCGGAAGGGGTTTGGAGACCCAGTACTTC. It encodes CSASTTLVGRGLETQYF.